This passage covers 11 T cell receptor beta chains from one sample sequenced in a study of blood T cell repertoires in COVID-19. Profiling relied on immunoSEQ multiplex PCR, and the TCRdb table lists in-frame clones only, not all of them. The data show about 63,000 clones, with about 92% seen just once and 4.6% held by the top ten. Specimen: peripheral blood. The receptor set was obtained from a man aged 45-65 years with active COVID-19.

The gene calls are TRBV5-1 and TRBJ2-3; no reliable D call. The germline V gene has CDR1 SGHRS and CDR2 YFSETQ. CDR3 size: 14 residues. The V end lost 0 bases, the J end lost 5 bases, and 10 bases lay between the germline ends. The CDR3 spells CASSLGQVGDTQYF. The CDR3 nucleotides read TGCGCCAGCAGCTTGGGTCAGGTAGGAGATACGCAGTATTTT.

The chain has TRBV27 and TRBJ1-2, with no clear D. CDR1 is MNHEY, CDR2 SMNVEV, per germline (reference sequence). The CDR3 covers 17 residues. The germline V and J ends were trimmed by 3 bases and 8 bases, with 25 bases remaining between them. CDR3 bases: TGTGCCAGCAGTTTCCTGTCCAGGATTGGCCCAGGAAACGGCTACACCTTC. Translation gives CASSFLSRIGPGNGYTF.

The chain combines TRBV5-1 with TRBJ2-5; D perhaps matches TRBD1 (6 bases). V lost 3 bases, J lost 2 bases, and 11 bases lay in between. The length of the CDR3 is 14 residues. Germline values: CDR1 SGHRS, CDR2 YFSETQ. The CDR3: CASSSRDIQETQYF. As DNA, the CDR3 is TGCGCCAGCAGCTCCCGGGACATACAAGAGACCCAGTACTTC.

The V call is TRBV28, the J call TRBJ2-1; 7 bases map to TRBD2. Unmatched junction bases numbered 7, after V lost 6 bases and J lost 2 bases. This CDR3 region has 15 residues. Germline V gene lookup returns CDR1 MDHEN and CDR2 SYDVKM. CDR3 in amino acids: CASRGGTETYNEQFF. For the CDR3, the DNA is TGTGCCAGCAGGGGGGGGACGGAAACCTACAATGAGCAGTTCTTC.

The chain is built from TRBV6-1 and TRBJ2-3, with D possibly TRBD2 on 6 matching bases. Germline assignment: CDR1 MNHNS and CDR2 SASEGT. CDR3 size: 16 residues. Trimming left V 2 bases short and J 1 base short, with 13 bases between. The CDR3 DNA reads TGTGCCAGCAGTGAAATCCCGTGGGGGGGCACAGATACGCAGTATTTT. Translating gives CASSEIPWGGTDTQYF.

This rearrangement joins TRBV21-1 to TRBJ2-7; the table names TRBD1, a call not compared with the DNA. TRBV21-1 is a recognized pseudogene. This CDR3 spans 15 amino acids. The CDR3 nucleotides are TGTGCCAGCTCCCGCCCGGGACAGGGGTCCCACGAGCAGTACTTC. Protein: CASSRPGQGSHEQYF.

This clone was observed a single time. This chain links TRBV7-3 with TRBJ2-1; 9 nucleotides match TRBD2. The CDR3 is made up of 18 amino acids. The germline V gene has CDR1 SGHTA and CDR2 FQGTGA. With V trimmed by 5 bases and J by 7 bases, 18 bases remained unmatched. DNA of the CDR3: TGTGCCAGCAGCCCCAATGGCCTTGGCGGGAGGGCACAGAATGAGCAGTTCTTC. This codes for CASSPNGLGGRAQNEQFF.

This chain connects TRBV12-5 to TRBJ1-1; tentatively, D is TRBD1 (6 bases). The CDR3 runs to 19 residues. Trimming left V 1 base short and J 0 bases short, with 21 bases between. CDR1 LGHNT and CDR2 FRNRAP come from the germline V gene. The CDR3 loop is CASGLARTDLRGVNTEAFF. Here the CDR3 DNA reads TGTGCTAGTGGTTTGGCGAGGACAGATCTCCGTGGGGTGAACACTGAAGCTTTCTTT. The full variable domain, with the rest looked up from reference TRBV12-5 and TRBJ1-1, is DARVTQTPRHKVTEMGQEVTMRCQPILGHNTVFWYRQTMMQGLELLAYFRNRAPLDDSGMPKDRFSAEMPDATLATLKIQPSEPRDSAVYFCASGLARTDLRGVNTEAFFGQGTRLTVV.

The chain couples TRBV27 to TRBJ2-2; TRBD1 agrees at 8 bases. Germline trimming cut 5 bases from V and 1 base from J; bases unmatched to any gene: 6. This CDR3 region has 16 residues. CDR1 and CDR2 from the germline V gene are MNHEY and SMNVEV (reference sequence). CDR3 residues: CASSVYRGKNTGELFF. CDR3 nucleotide sequence: TGTGCCAGCAGTGTCTACAGGGGGAAGAACACCGGGGAGCTGTTTTTT.

The V gene is TRBV28, the J gene TRBJ1-4; 8 positions match TRBD1. The CDR3 runs to 17 residues. With 5 bases clipped from V and 5 bases from J, the junction kept 13 bases outside the gene matches. Germline V CDR1 and CDR2: MDHEN, SYDVKM. In DNA, the CDR3 is TGTGCCAGCAGTCCGATCCTCGACAGGGGTGGAAATGAAAAACTGTTTTTT. Translated: CASSPILDRGGNEKLFF.

V is TRBV15 and J is TRBJ1-5, with D uncertain. CDR3 size: 13 residues. Looked up from germline, CDR1 is LNHNV and CDR2 is YYDKDF (reference sequence). Trimming left V 0 bases short and J 3 bases short, with 3 bases between. CDR3 loop: CATSRDLNQPQHF. In nucleotides, the CDR3 is TGTGCCACCAGCAGAGACCTCAATCAGCCCCAGCATTTT.